This T cell receptor (beta chain) was identified during a study of PD-L1 blockade in urothelial cancer. The CDR3 has 14 amino acids. Trimming at V came to 7 bases and at J to 2 bases, leaving 8 bases not matched to a gene. Germline loops: CDR1 SNHLY, CDR2 FYNNEI. The sample's time point: pretreatment peripheral blood. Spiking of synthetic TCR analog templates was performed in each PCR. The protocol was immunoSEQ multiplex PCR, while the TCRdb copy is restricted to in-frame clones and leaves out a portion. The sample shows tens of thousands of clones, roughly 82% of them seen only once. The chain carries TRBV2 and TRBJ2-7, with 7 bases fitting TRBD1. This sequence was found in a man aged 55 to 70 with urothelial cancer. The sequences come from PBMCs, collected around atezolizumab (anti-PD-L1) treatment. The CDR3 DNA reads as TGTGCCAGCAAAGAACAGGGGCCTACCTACGAGCAGTACTTC. Protein: CASKEQGPTYEQYF. Using reference TRBV2 and TRBJ2-7 for the parts outside the CDR3, the full variable domain is EPEVTQTPSHQVTQMGQEVILRCVPISNHLYFYWYRQILGQKVEFLVSFYNNEISEKSEIFDDQFSVERPDGSNFTLKIRSTKLEDSAMYFCASKEQGPTYEQYFGPGTRLTVT.